The 31 T cell receptor beta chains listed next were all sequenced from one sample in a study of Ad26.COV2.S vaccination and SARS-CoV-2 variants. Treatment indicated: around 19 received Ad26.COV2.S at low or high dose, single or two shots; about 5 received placebo; per-sample allocation not given. Sampling was done on day 63 after the first vaccine or placebo injection. Assay: immunoSEQ multiplex PCR; the TCRdb copy retains only in-frame clones and omits some. The table records over 450,000 clones, 80% to 90% of them present only once. Sequenced material: peripheral blood, taken in a trial of Ad26.COV2.S vaccine versus placebo. The receptors here all came from a person between 18 and 65 years old who received the Ad26.COV2.S COVID-19 vaccine or a placebo.

V usage is TRBV29-1 and J usage is TRBJ2-5; D might be TRBD1 (5 bases). CDR3 length: 12 amino acids. Trimming took off 2 bases at V and 5 bases at J, with 9 bases between the two ends. Germline V CDR1 and CDR2: SQVTM, ANQGSEA. CDR3 nucleotides: TGCAGCGTTGAAAGGGGTCGGGAGACCCAGTACTTC. Translating it yields CSVERGRETQYF.

This chain links TRBV7-9 with TRBJ2-2; weak D call: TRBD2 (5 bases). Germline V gene sequence: CDR1 SEHNR, CDR2 FQNEAQ (reference sequence). Trimming removed 1 base at V and 4 bases at J, with 13 bases between. The CDR3 runs to 16 residues. The CDR3 protein is CASSLGRWNGTGELFF. CDR3 coding DNA: TGTGCCAGCAGCTTAGGGAGGTGGAATGGCACCGGGGAGCTGTTTTTT.

The chain combines TRBV5-1 with TRBJ2-3; maybe TRBD1 (6 bases). The germline V and J ends were trimmed by 4 bases and 0 bases, with 15 bases remaining between them. This CDR3 has 16 residues. Germline V gives CDR1 SGHRS, CDR2 YFSETQ. The CDR3 DNA follows: TGCGCCAGCAGCCCCCGGACAGTCAGCAGCACAGATACGCAGTATTTT. Protein: CASSPRTVSSTDTQYF.

This sequence joins TRBV5-1 and TRBJ2-5; D is unclear. Germline CDR1 is SGHRS and CDR2 is YFSETQ. This CDR3 region has 14 residues. Trimming pared 0 bases from V and 4 bases from J, leaving 10 bases between. The CDR3 protein is CASSLGTMGETQYF. CDR3 nucleotides: TGCGCCAGCAGCTTGGGTACGATGGGAGAGACCCAGTACTTC.

The chain is built from TRBV7-9 and TRBJ1-6; D remains ambiguous. Per the germline V gene, CDR1 is SEHNR and CDR2 is FQNEAQ (reference sequence). This CDR3 region has 13 residues. V was clipped by 0 bases and J by 8 bases, with 5 bases between them. As DNA, the CDR3 is TGTGCCAGCAGCTTAGCGCAGGATTCACCCCTCCACTTT. Translating it yields CASSLAQDSPLHF.

The CDR3 DNA sequence: TGTGCCAGCTGGACAGGGGTCGGTTCACCCCTCCACTTT. This encodes CASWTGVGSPLHF. The chain employs TRBV19 and TRBJ1-6; TRBD1 agrees at 9 bases. CDR3 length: 13 amino acids. V dropped 9 bases and J dropped 9; count of bases not matched to a gene: 6. Germline values: CDR1 LNHDA, CDR2 SQIVND (reference sequence).

This chain links TRBV6-4 with TRBJ2-1; D possibly corresponds to TRBD2 (6 bases). V shed 3 bases and J shed 7 bases, with 10 bases lying between them. Germline V CDR1 and CDR2: MRHNA, SNTAGT. The CDR3 runs to 13 residues. In DNA form, the CDR3 reads TGTGCCAGCAGTGAGCGGGGTGAAAATGAGCAGTTCTTC. Its protein product is CASSERGENEQFF.

The J gene is TRBJ2-1, the V gene TRBV7-9; the D gene is possibly TRBD2 (5 bases). Per germline, CDR1 SEHNR and CDR2 FQNEAQ (reference sequence). This CDR3 contains 15 residues. Trimming took off 2 bases at V and 5 bases at J, with 13 bases between the two ends. The CDR3 here is CASSLMGVEDNEQFF. CDR3 DNA: TGTGCCAGCAGCTTAATGGGAGTCGAAGACAATGAGCAGTTCTTC.

The rearrangement links TRBV30 to TRBJ2-7; D not resolved. This CDR3 spans 14 amino acids. The V gene lost 0 bases and the J gene lost 1 base, with 10 bases spanning the gap. CDR1 is GTSNPN, CDR2 SVGIG, per germline (reference sequence). CDR3 sequence reads: CAWSVSGGSYEQYF. The CDR3 bases are TGTGCCTGGAGTGTATCCGGCGGATCCTACGAGCAGTACTTC.

V and J are TRBV28 and TRBJ2-7; D possibly corresponds to TRBD2 (6 bases). This CDR3 comprises 14 residues. The V and J ends lost 4 bases and 4 bases respectively, with 14 bases between them. The germline V gene has CDR1 MDHEN and CDR2 SYDVKM. CDR3 sequence: CASSWAGTHYEQYF. In nucleotides, the CDR3 is TGTGCCAGCAGTTGGGCCGGGACTCATTACGAGCAGTACTTC.

The chain links TRBV7-9 to TRBJ1-2, with D possibly being TRBD1 (5 bases). This CDR3 has 17 amino acids. Germline lookup yields CDR1 SEHNR and CDR2 FQNEAQ (reference sequence). Trimming stripped 3 bases from V and 0 bases from J, with 17 bases between. CDR3 residues: CASSFPDTSAANYGYTF. The CDR3, as DNA: TGTGCCAGCAGCTTCCCGGACACCAGCGCGGCTAACTATGGCTACACCTTC.

This clone was observed a few times. The chain links TRBV5-4 to TRBJ2-2; no reliable D call. V was pared by 1 base and J by 3 bases, with 19 bases between. Germline V gene data show CDR1 as SGHNT and CDR2 as YYREEE (reference sequence). The CDR3 consists of 18 residues. The CDR3 protein is CASSLFEVGGRYTGELFF. The DNA of the CDR3 is TGTGCCAGCAGCTTGTTCGAAGTGGGTGGCAGGTACACCGGGGAGCTGTTTTTT.

This sequence joins TRBV7-2 and TRBJ1-2; the D gene is possibly TRBD1 (5 bases). Trimming took off 2 bases at V and 2 bases at J, with 9 bases between the two ends. The CDR3 consists of 14 residues. Germline V gene sequence: CDR1 SGHTA, CDR2 FQGNSA. CDR3 amino acids: CASSLNGQNYGYTF. In DNA, the CDR3 is TGTGCCAGCAGCTTAAATGGACAAAACTATGGCTACACCTTC.

The chain links TRBV7-2 to TRBJ2-2; 8 bases match TRBD2. CDR3 length: 17 residues. In germline, CDR1 is SGHTA, CDR2 FQGNSA. V shed 4 bases, J shed 2 bases, and the junction held 9 bases outside the gene matches. The CDR3 DNA follows: TGTGCCAGCAGCTCCCGGGGCGGGGGGATAAACACCGGGGAGCTGTTTTTT. Protein: CASSSRGGGINTGELFF.

This chain links TRBV6-6 with TRBJ1-4, with 9 nucleotides matching TRBD1. V was pared by 2 bases and J by 0 bases, with 1 base of the junction left unmatched. Germline values: CDR1 MNHNY, CDR2 SVGAGI (reference sequence). This CDR3 is 16 amino acids long. CDR3 region: CASSYRTGATNEKLFF. The CDR3 coding sequence is TGTGCCAGCAGTTACAGGACAGGGGCAACTAATGAAAAACTGTTTTTT.

J is TRBJ1-1 and V is TRBV7-2; the D is unclear. Deletions cut 2 bases from V and 4 bases from J, with 14 bases between. The germline CDR1 and CDR2 sequences are SGHTA and FQGNSA. This CDR3 contains 15 residues. The CDR3 DNA sequence: TGTGCCAGCAGCTTATTAGCGGGCAGCCGCACTGAAGCTTTCTTT. It encodes CASSLLAGSRTEAFF.

A single count supports this clone. This chain joins TRBV30 and TRBJ1-6; D unclear. V lost 1 base and J 9 bases, leaving 7 bases between the germline ends. The CDR3 covers 12 residues. The V gene's germline CDR1 is GTSNPN and CDR2 SVGIG (reference sequence). The CDR3 sequence is CAWSGDASPLHF. The CDR3 DNA sequence: TGTGCCTGGAGTGGGGATGCTTCACCCCTCCACTTT.

This clone was picked up a small number of times. The rearrangement joins TRBV12-3 or TRBV12-4 to TRBJ1-2; D gene uncertain. Between the trimmed V and J ends, which lost 1 base and 4 bases, there was a span of 7 bases. The CDR3 extends over 13 amino acids. CDR3 nucleotides: TGTGCCAGCAGTTTAGTGGAATCCTATGGCTACACCTTC. It is translated as CASSLVESYGYTF.

The rearrangement links TRBV10-1 to TRBJ2-7; TRBD1 aligns across 12 bases. Germline CDR1 and CDR2: WNHNN and SYGVQD (reference sequence). Trimming took 3 bases from V and 6 from J; bases not matched to a gene: 6. The CDR3 runs to 15 residues. CDR3 DNA: TGCGCCAGCAGTGACCCCCGGGACAGGGGGCGCGAGCAGTACTTC. Its protein product is CASSDPRDRGREQYF.

CDR3 nucleotide sequence: TGTGCCAGCAGGGCAAACACGGGACTAGCGAGCTACGAGCAGTACTTC. Its translation: CASRANTGLASYEQYF. V gene TRBV11-2 combines with J gene TRBJ2-7; the match to TRBD2 covers 10 bases. This CDR3 has 16 amino acids. Trimming took 6 bases from V and 3 from J; bases not matched to a gene: 11. Per the germline V gene, CDR1 is SGHAT and CDR2 is FQNNGV.

The chain employs TRBV9 and TRBJ2-1, with a tentative D call TRBD2 (5 bases). The V end lost 1 base, the J end lost 8 bases, and 19 bases lay between the germline ends. The germline V gene encodes CDR1 SGDLS and CDR2 YYNGEE. This CDR3 is built from 16 residues. DNA of the CDR3: TGTGCCAGCAGCGTATCGGCGCTGTCTAGCATTTATGAGCAGTTCTTC. This codes for CASSVSALSSIYEQFF.

The rearrangement links TRBV12-3 or TRBV12-4 to TRBJ1-4, with 10 bases aligning to TRBD1. V gave up 8 bases and J gave up 7 bases; unmatched junction bases: 4. The CDR3 is 13 residues long. The CDR3 loop is CASRQGAFEKLFF. The CDR3 DNA reads TGTGCCAGCCGACAGGGGGCTTTTGAAAAACTGTTTTTT.

With respect to this clone: Mismatch with germline at one junction end may stem from a read error. The chain couples TRBV5-5 to TRBJ2-7; a weak D match, TRBD2 (6 bases). The CDR3 spans 14 residues. Germline V gene data show CDR1 as SGHKS and CDR2 as YYEKEE (reference sequence). The CDR3 bases are TGTGCCAGCAGTTTGGGAGGTGGGACCTACGAGCAGTACTTC. Protein product: CASSLGGGTYEQYF.

This clone was picked up a small number of times. The chain couples TRBV6-5 to TRBJ1-2; D is unclear. This CDR3 contains 13 residues. Germline loops: CDR1 MNHEY, CDR2 SVGAGI. The V gene lost 4 bases and the J gene lost 2 bases, with 8 bases spanning the gap. CDR3: CASSFNLNYGYTF. In nucleotides, the CDR3 is TGTGCCAGCAGTTTTAACTTAAACTATGGCTACACCTTC.

This chain connects TRBV30 to TRBJ2-7; D remains unclear. The CDR3 covers 13 residues. V was cut by 1 base and J by 4 bases, with 11 bases left in between. The germline V gene encodes CDR1 GTSNPN and CDR2 SVGIG (reference sequence). This chain's CDR3 is CAWSADGPYEQYF. In nucleotides, the CDR3 is TGTGCCTGGAGTGCGGACGGACCATACGAGCAGTACTTC.

In nucleotides, the CDR3 is TGTGCCAGCAGTCCCTACGCGACAGGGGCCTCCTACAATGAGCAGTTCTTC. Protein: CASSPYATGASYNEQFF. The V call is TRBV6-6, the J call TRBJ2-1; 8 bases fit TRBD1. The CDR3 has 17 residues. Germline V lookup: CDR1 MNHNY, CDR2 SVGAGI (reference sequence). The V segment lost 5 bases and the J segment 0 bases; nucleotides outside the gene matches: 9.

This clone was detected a few times. This chain uses TRBV18 with TRBJ1-2, with 7 bases that match TRBD1. Germline V gene sequence: CDR1 KGHSH, CDR2 LQKENI. Trimming cost V 6 bases and J 4 bases; bases outside gene matches: 5. The CDR3 spans 13 residues. CDR3 protein: CASSIGTVYGYTF. The CDR3 nucleotides read TGTGCCAGCTCGATCGGGACAGTCTATGGCTACACCTTC.

The rearrangement joins TRBV30 to TRBJ1-1, with D possibly TRBD1 on 6 matching bases. Trimming shortened V by 2 bases and J by 3 bases, and 10 bases separated the two germline ends. The CDR3 is 13 residues long. Germline CDR1 reads GTSNPN; CDR2 reads SVGIG (reference sequence). CDR3 DNA sequence: TGTGCCTGGAGTAAGCACAGGGACACTGAAGCTTTCTTT. It specifies CAWSKHRDTEAFF.

The chain combines TRBV19 with TRBJ1-2; D is possibly TRBD1 (5 bases). Deletions cut 4 bases from V and 0 bases from J, with 15 bases between. The germline CDR1 and CDR2 sequences are LNHDA and SQIVND (reference sequence). The CDR3 runs to 16 residues. The chain's CDR3 is CASSTAGTLPNYGYTF. CDR3 coding DNA: TGTGCCAGTAGTACGGCGGGGACTCTTCCTAACTATGGCTACACCTTC.

CDR3 region: CASSQEGLRREVHNEQFF. CDR3 nucleotides: TGCGCCAGCAGCCAAGAGGGTCTCAGGCGGGAGGTCCACAATGAGCAGTTCTTC. The chain links TRBV4-1 to TRBJ2-1, with 8 nucleotides matching TRBD2. The J segment lost 5 bases and the V segment lost 0 bases, leaving 12 bases of the junction unmatched. CDR1 MGHRA and CDR2 YSYEKL come from the germline V gene. The CDR3 consists of 18 residues.

This clone was detected only once. This chain links TRBV9 with TRBJ1-1; D is undetermined. CDR3 length: 13 residues. V shed 0 bases and J shed 7 bases, with 10 bases lying between them. Germline-derived CDR1 and CDR2 are SGDLS and YYNGEE. DNA of the CDR3: TGTGCCAGCAGCGTAGTGGATACCTTTGAAGCTTTCTTT. It yields the protein CASSVVDTFEAFF.